The T cell receptor beta chain under discussion was sequenced for a study of molecular identifiers for immune sequencing clone quantification. Broader study findings: Over 98% of effector molecules, but under 1% in naive cells, were held by clones with more than 20 RNA copies. Reports indicate spiked Jurkat TCR RNA from one cell could be found among about a million naive cells.

TCRdb analysed the PCR reads with MiXCR anew, one entry per CDR3 protein. The data contain about 640,000 distinct CDR3 sequences, less than 20% of them singletons. Deletions cut 0 bases from V and 6 bases from J, with 11 bases between. This CDR3 contains 14 residues. Germline CDR1 is MGHDK and CDR2 is SYGVNS. Note on this clonotype: Its antigen is still unknown.

The sample taken for sequencing was naive CD8+ T cells from blood, with Jurkat cell RNA spiked in. Subset reported: FACS-sorted CD8+CD4-CCR7+CD45RA+ naive T cells. The chain is built from TRBV25-1 and TRBJ1-1; the D gene is possibly TRBD1 (5 bases). The clonotype originates from a human donor in good health. Some libraries in this study had Jurkat cell RNA spiked in. The CDR3 coding sequence is TGTGCCAGCAGTGAATATCAGGGAAGGGCTGAAGCTTTCTTT. It encodes CASSEYQGRAEAFF.